These T cell receptor beta chains were read from a single sample in a study of T cell repertoires in cytomegalovirus infection. Which antigens these TCRs recognize remains unknown. TCRdb redid the calling of the reads with MiXCR, one entry per CDR3 protein. Seen here are 370,000 or so distinct CDR3 sequences, roughly 36% observed once, and the top ten hold about 13%. This specimen consisted of cultured PBMCs, obtained from culture after CMV antigen stimulation. Source of these receptors: a human donor in good health (CMV status not recorded). Some clones in this sample may be carry-over from other donors' samples. The CDR3 runs from the conserved cysteine through the conserved F or W. Each record gives: CDR3 DNA, CDR3 protein, J gene, D gene, V gene, CDR3 length, clone size. D genes are given only for firm matches. Not every row has a clone size; where given, it reads once, few, many or a size class.

TGTGCCAGCAGTGAATTTGGGGACGATGGCTACACCTTC,CASSEFGDDGYTF,TRBJ1-2,NA,TRBV25-1,13,few
TGCGCCAGCAGCCGAGATTTACTAGCGGGAGAGTCAGAGACCCAGTACTTC,CASSRDLLAGESETQYF,TRBJ2-5,TRBD2,TRBV4-1,17,once
TGTGCCAGCAGTCCGCGGAACCGGGAGGCAGATACGCAGTATTTT,CASSPRNREADTQYF,TRBJ2-3,TRBD2,TRBV12-3/TRBV12-4,15,NA
TGTGCCAGCAGCCAACTAGCGGGAGTCCCCGGGGCCAACGTCCTGACTTTC,CASSQLAGVPGANVLTF,TRBJ2-6,TRBD2,TRBV7-8,17,few
TGTGCCAGCAGCTTGGACGGCGAATCTGGAAACACCATATATTTT,CASSLDGESGNTIYF,TRBJ1-3,NA,TRBV7-3,15,many
TGTGCTAGTGCCCCCGGGACTTCCTCATACCTCATTGAGACCCAGTACTTC,CASAPGTSSYLIETQYF,TRBJ2-5,NA,TRBV12-5,17,NA
TGTGCCAGCAGTTACTCCCCACGGGTTGTGGACACTGAAGCTTTCTTT,CASSYSPRVVDTEAFF,TRBJ1-1,NA,TRBV6-5,16,few
TGTGCCAGCAGTTACAAACTCGGCTCCTACAATGAGCAGTTCTTC,CASSYKLGSYNEQFF,TRBJ2-1,NA,TRBV6-2/TRBV6-3,15,few
TGTGCCACAGGACAGGGAGCGTACGAGCAGTACTTC,CATGQGAYEQYF,TRBJ2-7,TRBD1,TRBV6-1,12,few
TGTGCCAGCAATCTAGGACTAGCGGGGCCCGAGCAGTTCTTC,CASNLGLAGPEQFF,TRBJ2-1,TRBD2,TRBV7-2,14,NA
TGTGCCAGCAGTCCACTAGCGGGAGGGTTAGATACGCAGTATTTT,CASSPLAGGLDTQYF,TRBJ2-3,TRBD2,TRBV27,15,NA
TGCGCCAGCAGCTATACCGTGGAGTACGAGCAGTACTTC,CASSYTVEYEQYF,TRBJ2-7,NA,TRBV4-1,13,NA
TGTGCTAGTGGTTCCCTATCGACTAGTCTCTACAATGAGCAGTTCTTC,CASGSLSTSLYNEQFF,TRBJ2-1,NA,TRBV12-5,16,NA
TGTGCCAGCTGTCGAGTGGGGGATAGCAATCAGCCCCAGCATTTT,CASCRVGDSNQPQHF,TRBJ1-5,NA,TRBV27,15,NA
TGTGCCAGCAGCCCCCCCCTGCGAACACTTTACAATGAGCAGTTCTTC,CASSPPLRTLYNEQFF,TRBJ2-1,NA,TRBV7-2,16,few
TGTGCCAGCAGACCGGACAGGAATTATGGCTACACCTTC,CASRPDRNYGYTF,TRBJ1-2,TRBD1,TRBV6-5,13,NA
TGTGCCAGCAGCCAAGACGAGGGGCAAGGCTACGAGCAGTACTTC,CASSQDEGQGYEQYF,TRBJ2-7,NA,TRBV4-2,15,NA
TGTGCCAGTAGTCTTCTACAGGGTGGCAATCAGCCCCAGCATTTT,CASSLLQGGNQPQHF,TRBJ1-5,NA,TRBV19,15,NA
TGTGCCAGTAGTAGTCGACAGGGACACTACGAGCAGTACTTC,CASSSRQGHYEQYF,TRBJ2-7,TRBD1,TRBV19,14,few
TGTGCCAGCAGCCTGTTGCGGTCCGGTTCCTACAATGAGCAGTTCTTC,CASSLLRSGSYNEQFF,TRBJ2-1,NA,TRBV7-8,16,NA
TGTGCCAGTAGGGATCCAGGGGCTAACTATGGCTACACCTTC,CASRDPGANYGYTF,TRBJ1-2,NA,TRBV19,14,once
TGTGCCAGCAGCTCCCCGACAGGGAGCTCCTACGAGCAGTACTTC,CASSSPTGSSYEQYF,TRBJ2-7,TRBD1,TRBV7-2,15,NA
TGTGCCAGCAGTGACGACTCCGGGACCCTATATGGCTACACCTTC,CASSDDSGTLYGYTF,TRBJ1-2,NA,TRBV6-2/TRBV6-3,15,few
TGTGCCAGCAGTAACGGACTAGGGGGAGAAAGGACCGGGGAGCTGTTTTTT,CASSNGLGGERTGELFF,TRBJ2-2,NA,TRBV12-3/TRBV12-4,17,NA